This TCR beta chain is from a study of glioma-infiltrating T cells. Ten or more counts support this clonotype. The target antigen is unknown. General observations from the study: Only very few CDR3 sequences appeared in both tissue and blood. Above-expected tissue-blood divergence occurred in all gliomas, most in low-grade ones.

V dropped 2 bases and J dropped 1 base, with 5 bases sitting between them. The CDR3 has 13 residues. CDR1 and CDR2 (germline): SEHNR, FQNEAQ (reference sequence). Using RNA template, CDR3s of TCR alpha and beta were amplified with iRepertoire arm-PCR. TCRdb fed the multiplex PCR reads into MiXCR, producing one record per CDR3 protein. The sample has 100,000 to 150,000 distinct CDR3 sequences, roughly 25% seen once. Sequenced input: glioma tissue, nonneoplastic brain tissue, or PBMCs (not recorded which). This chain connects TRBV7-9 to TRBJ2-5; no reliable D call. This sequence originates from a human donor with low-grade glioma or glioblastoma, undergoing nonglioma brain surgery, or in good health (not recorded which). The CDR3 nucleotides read TGTGCCAGCAGCTTAATACTCCAAGAGACCCAGTACTTC. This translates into CASSLILQETQYF. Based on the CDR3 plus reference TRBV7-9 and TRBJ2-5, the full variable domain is DTGVSQNPRHKITKRGQNVTFRCDPISEHNRLYWYRQTLGQGPEFLTYFQNEAQLEKSRLLSDRFSAERPKGSFSTLEIQRTEQGDSAMYLCASSLILQETQYFGPGTRLLVL.